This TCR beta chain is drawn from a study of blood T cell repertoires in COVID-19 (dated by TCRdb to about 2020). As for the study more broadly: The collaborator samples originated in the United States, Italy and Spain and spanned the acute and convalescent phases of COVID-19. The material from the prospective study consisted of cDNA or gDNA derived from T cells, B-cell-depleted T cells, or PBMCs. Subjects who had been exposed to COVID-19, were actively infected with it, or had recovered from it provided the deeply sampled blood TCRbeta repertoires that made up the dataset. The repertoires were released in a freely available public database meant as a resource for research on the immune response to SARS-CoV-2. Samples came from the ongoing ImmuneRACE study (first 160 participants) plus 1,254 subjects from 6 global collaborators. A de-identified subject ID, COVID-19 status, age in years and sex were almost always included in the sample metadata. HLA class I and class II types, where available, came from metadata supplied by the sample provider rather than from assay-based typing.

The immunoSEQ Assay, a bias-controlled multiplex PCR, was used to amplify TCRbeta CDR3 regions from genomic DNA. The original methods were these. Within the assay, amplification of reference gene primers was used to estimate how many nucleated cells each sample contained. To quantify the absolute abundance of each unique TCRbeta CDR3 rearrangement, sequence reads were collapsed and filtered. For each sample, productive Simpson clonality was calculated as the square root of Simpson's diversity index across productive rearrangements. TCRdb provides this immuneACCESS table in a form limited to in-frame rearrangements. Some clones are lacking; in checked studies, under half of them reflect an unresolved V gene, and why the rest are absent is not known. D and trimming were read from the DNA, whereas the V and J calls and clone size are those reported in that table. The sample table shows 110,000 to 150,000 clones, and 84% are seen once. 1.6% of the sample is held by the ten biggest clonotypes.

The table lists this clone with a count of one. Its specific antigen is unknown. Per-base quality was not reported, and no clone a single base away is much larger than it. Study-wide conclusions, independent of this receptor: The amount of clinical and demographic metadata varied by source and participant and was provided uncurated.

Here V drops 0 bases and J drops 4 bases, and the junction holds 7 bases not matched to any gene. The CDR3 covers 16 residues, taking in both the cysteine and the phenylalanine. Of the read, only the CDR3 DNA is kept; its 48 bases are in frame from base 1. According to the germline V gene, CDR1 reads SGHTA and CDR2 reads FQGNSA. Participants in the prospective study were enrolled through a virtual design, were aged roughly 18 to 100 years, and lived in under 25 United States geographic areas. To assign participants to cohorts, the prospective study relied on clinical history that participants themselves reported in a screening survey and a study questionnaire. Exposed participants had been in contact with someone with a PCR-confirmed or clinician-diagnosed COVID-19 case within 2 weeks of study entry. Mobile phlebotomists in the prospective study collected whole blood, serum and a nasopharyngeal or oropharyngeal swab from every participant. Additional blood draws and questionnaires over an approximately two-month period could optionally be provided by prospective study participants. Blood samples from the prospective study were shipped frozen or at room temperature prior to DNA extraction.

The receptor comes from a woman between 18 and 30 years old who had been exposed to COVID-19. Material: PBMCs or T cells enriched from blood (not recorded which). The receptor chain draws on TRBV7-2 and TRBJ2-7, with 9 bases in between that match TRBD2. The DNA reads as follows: TGTGCCAGCAGCTTAGCCCATAGCGGGAGTACATACGAGCAGTACTTC. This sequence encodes CASSLAHSGSTYEQYF.